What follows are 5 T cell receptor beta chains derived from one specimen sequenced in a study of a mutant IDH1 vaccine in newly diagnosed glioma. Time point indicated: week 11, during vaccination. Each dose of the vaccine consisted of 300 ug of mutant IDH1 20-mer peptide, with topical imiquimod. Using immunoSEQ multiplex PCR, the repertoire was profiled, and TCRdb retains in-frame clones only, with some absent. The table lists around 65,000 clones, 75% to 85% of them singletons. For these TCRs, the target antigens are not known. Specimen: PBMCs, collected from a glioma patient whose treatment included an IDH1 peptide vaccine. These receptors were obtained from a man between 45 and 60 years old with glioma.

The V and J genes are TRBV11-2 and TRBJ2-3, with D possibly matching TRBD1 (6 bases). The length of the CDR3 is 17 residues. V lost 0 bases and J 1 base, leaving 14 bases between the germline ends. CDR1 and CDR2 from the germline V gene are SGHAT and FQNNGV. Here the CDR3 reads CASSLEAQGSGTDTQYF. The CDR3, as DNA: TGTGCCAGCAGCTTAGAAGCCCAGGGGAGCGGCACAGATACGCAGTATTTT. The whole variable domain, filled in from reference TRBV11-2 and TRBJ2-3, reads EAGVAQSPRYKIIEKRQSVAFWCNPISGHATLYWYQQILGQGPKLLIQFQNNGVVDDSQLPKDRFSAERLKGVDSTLKIQPAKLEDSAVYLCASSLEAQGSGTDTQYFGPGTRLTVL.

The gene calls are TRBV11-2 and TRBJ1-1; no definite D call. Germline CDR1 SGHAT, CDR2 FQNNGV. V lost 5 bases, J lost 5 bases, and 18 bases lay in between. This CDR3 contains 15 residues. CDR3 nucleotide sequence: TGTGCCAGCAGCCAATATCCCAAGAACGTAACTGAAGCTTTCTTT. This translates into CASSQYPKNVTEAFF.

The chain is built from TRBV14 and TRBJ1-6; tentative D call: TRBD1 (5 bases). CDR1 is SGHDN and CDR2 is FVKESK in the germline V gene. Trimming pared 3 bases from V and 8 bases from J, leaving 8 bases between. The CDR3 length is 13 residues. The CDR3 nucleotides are TGTGCCAGCAGCCATAGGGACTATTCACCCCTCCACTTT. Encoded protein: CASSHRDYSPLHF.

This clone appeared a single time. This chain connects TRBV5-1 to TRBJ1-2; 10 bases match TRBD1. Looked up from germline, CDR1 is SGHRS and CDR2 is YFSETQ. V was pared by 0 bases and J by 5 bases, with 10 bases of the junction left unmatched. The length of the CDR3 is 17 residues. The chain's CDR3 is CASSLGQGAFLGYGYTF. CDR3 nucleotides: TGCGCCAGCAGCTTGGGACAGGGGGCGTTTTTGGGTTATGGCTACACCTTC.

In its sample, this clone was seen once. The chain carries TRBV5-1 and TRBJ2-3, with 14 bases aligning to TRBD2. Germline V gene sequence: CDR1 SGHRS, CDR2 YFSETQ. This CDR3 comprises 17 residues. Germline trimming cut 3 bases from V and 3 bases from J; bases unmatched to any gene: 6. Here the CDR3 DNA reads TGCGCCAGCAGCTGGGGGACTAGCGGGGGAATGACAGATACGCAGTATTTT. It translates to CASSWGTSGGMTDTQYF.